The clone carrying this T cell receptor beta chain was detected ten times or more. Its antigen remains unknown. The data derive from a study of molecular identifiers for immune sequencing clone quantification. Study-level findings and limits: Sizes of highly expanded clones could be underestimated through identical TCRs sharing a barcode.

Library preparation followed earlier protocols using designated TCR primers. From the PCR reads, TCRdb called clonotypes with MiXCR, one entry per CDR3 protein. The table lists more than 70,000 distinct CDR3 sequences, around 20% of them singletons. Deletions cut 0 bases from V and 3 bases from J, with 11 bases between. The CDR3 runs to 15 residues. The germline V gene encodes CDR1 KGHSH and CDR2 LQKENI. The sequence was collected from a human donor in good health. Some libraries in this study had Jurkat cell RNA spiked in. The genes are TRBV18 and TRBJ1-1; no firm D call. Input material: naive CD8+ T cells from blood, with Jurkat cell RNA spiked in. Subset specified: FACS-sorted CD8+CD4-CCR7+CD45RA+ naive T cells. As DNA, the CDR3 is TGTGCCAGCTCACCACCGAGCAGAAGGGACACTGAAGCTTTCTTT. It translates to CASSPPSRRDTEAFF.